This section outlines one T cell receptor (beta chain) sequence together with its context. Its antigen is not known. This sample was included in a study of shared clonotypes between healthy human individuals. Overall study findings and caveats: Despite large depth, rarefaction showed incomplete sorted-subset sequencing.

This CDR3 region has 13 residues. Germline CDR1 and CDR2: MNHNS and SASEGT. The V and J ends lost 2 bases and 7 bases respectively, with 9 bases between them. The assay was run at deep level. Clones were read by immunoSEQ multiplex PCR, and TCRdb kept only the in-frame ones, dropping some. Among a few hundred thousand clones listed, 60% to 70% were seen once. This TCR was sampled from a young man in good health. The V gene is TRBV6-1, the J gene TRBJ2-1; the D is unclear. Sequenced material: memory CD4+ T cells sorted from blood. The subset denotes: CD45RA-negative fraction. CDR3 in amino acids: CASSELRQNEQFF. DNA of the CDR3: TGTGCCAGCAGTGAACTCCGCCAGAATGAGCAGTTCTTC.